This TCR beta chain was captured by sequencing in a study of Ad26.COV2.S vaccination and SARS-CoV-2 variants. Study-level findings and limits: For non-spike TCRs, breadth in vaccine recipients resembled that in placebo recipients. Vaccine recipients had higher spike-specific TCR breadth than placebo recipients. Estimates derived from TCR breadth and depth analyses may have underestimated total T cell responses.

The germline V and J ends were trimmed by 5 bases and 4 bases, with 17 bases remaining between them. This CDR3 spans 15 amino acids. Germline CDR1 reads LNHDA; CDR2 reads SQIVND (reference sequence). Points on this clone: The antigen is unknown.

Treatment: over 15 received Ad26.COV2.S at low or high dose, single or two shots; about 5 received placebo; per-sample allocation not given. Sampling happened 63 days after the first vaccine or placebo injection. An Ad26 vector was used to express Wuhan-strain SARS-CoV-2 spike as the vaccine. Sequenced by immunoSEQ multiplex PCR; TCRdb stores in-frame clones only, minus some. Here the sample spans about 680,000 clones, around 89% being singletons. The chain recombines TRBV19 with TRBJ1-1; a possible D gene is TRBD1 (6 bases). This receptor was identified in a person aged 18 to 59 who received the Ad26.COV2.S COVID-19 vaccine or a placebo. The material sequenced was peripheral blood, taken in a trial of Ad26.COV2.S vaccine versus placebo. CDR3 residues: CASSPSHRASTEAFF. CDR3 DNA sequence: TGTGCCAGTAGTCCTTCCCACAGGGCATCCACTGAAGCTTTCTTT.